This T cell receptor (beta chain) was sequenced in a study of blood T cells in healthy people across ages. Study information: About one barcoded TCR beta cDNA was captured per two T cells.

Through a sample-barcoded 5' primer and a J-beta primer mix, a second PCR was run for roughly 7 to 11 cycles. Each CDR3 protein is one row after TCRdb ran MiXCR on the 5' RACE reads. The sample lists about 800,000 distinct CDR3 sequences; approximately 25% were seen once. Looked up from germline, CDR1 is DFQATT and CDR2 is SNEGSKA (reference sequence). This CDR3 is 13 amino acids long. V lost 2 bases, J lost 1 base, and 7 bases lay in between. Another study also made use of these data, one on T cells of mothers and their children.

Sample: blood. This TCR derives from a boy aged 10-17 years in good health. This chain connects TRBV20-1 to TRBJ2-3, with D unresolved. CDR3 coding DNA: TGCAGTGCTAGAAACCAACGCACAGATACGCAGTATTTT. As protein: CSARNQRTDTQYF.